This T cell receptor (beta chain) was profiled in a study of CD8 T cells in ankylosing spondylitis. This clonotype was seen a handful of times. Because it lacks the conserved phenylalanine or tryptophan at the end, this CDR3 is likely a read error. The limits of the CDR3 on the DNA are not certain, so only TCRdb's listed CDR3 is given. One entry per CDR3 protein, called by TCRdb with MiXCR from the 5' RACE reads. The top ten clones hold under 7% of a sample with under 250,000 distinct CDR3 sequences, about 10% of them seen once. Germline V gene data show CDR1 as SGHRS and CDR2 as YFSETQ. A total of 8 residues make up the CDR3, ends included.

The origin of this receptor is a male donor with ankylosing spondylitis or in good health (not recorded which). V and J are TRBV5-1 and TRBJ1-1. The sample was blood, either unsorted or a sorted T cell fraction (not recorded which). CDR3 region: CASSLTDC.